One sample yielded the 31 T cell receptor beta chains listed below, sequenced in a study of a mutant IDH1 vaccine in newly diagnosed glioma listed by TCRdb under 2021. Receptor libraries were prepared by the immunoSEQ multiplex PCR assay. The table was pulled from immuneACCESS by TCRdb, which kept in-frame rearrangements only. Such tables lose some clones; where checked, under half of the loss comes from unresolved V genes, and the rest has no known cause. The sample has around 50,000 clones on record, 80% to 90% of them singletons. The ten top clones hold roughly 5.1% of the sample. The time point label of this sample denotes: week 5, during vaccination. Every vaccine dose consisted of 300 ug of a 20-mer mutant IDH1 peptide in Montanide, administered subcutaneously together with topical imiquimod. No cognate antigen is known for these TCRs. The sample in question was PBMCs, obtained from a glioma patient whose treatment included an IDH1 peptide vaccine. The receptor set was obtained from a woman aged 40 to 49 with glioma.

The rearrangement joins TRBV5-1 to TRBJ2-7; D is uncertain. The CDR3 length is 16 residues. Germline V gives CDR1 SGHRS, CDR2 YFSETQ. V was shortened by 0 bases and J by 4 bases, with 17 bases between the two germline ends. The CDR3 sequence: CASSLVSRSLGYEQYF. CDR3 DNA: TGCGCCAGCAGCTTGGTGTCCAGGTCCCTAGGTTACGAGCAGTACTTC.

The chain couples TRBV6-5 to TRBJ2-3; D assignment may be TRBD1 or TRBD2 (6 bases each). The CDR3 is made up of 15 amino acids. Germline values: CDR1 MNHEY, CDR2 SVGAGI. Trimming stripped 5 bases from V and 2 bases from J, with 14 bases between. The CDR3 coding sequence is TGTGCCAGCAGTATTGGGGGGCGTGACACAGATACGCAGTATTTT. Translated, it gives CASSIGGRDTDTQYF.

The gene calls are TRBV19 and TRBJ1-5; D uncertain. The germline V gene encodes CDR1 LNHDA and CDR2 SQIVND (reference sequence). The CDR3 runs 18 residues. V was clipped by 0 bases and J by 4 bases, with 19 bases between them. CDR3 DNA sequence: TGTGCCAGTAGTATAGAAGGTCCAGCCCACGACGGGAATCAGCCCCAGCATTTT. The encoded protein is CASSIEGPAHDGNQPQHF.

The rearrangement uses TRBV4-1 and TRBJ2-7; maybe TRBD2 (6 bases). Per germline, CDR1 MGHRA and CDR2 YSYEKL. V lost 0 bases, J lost 7 bases, and 13 bases lay in between. The CDR3 spans 14 residues. The CDR3 is CASSQEAGSREQYF. In DNA form, the CDR3 reads TGCGCCAGCAGCCAAGAGGCGGGAAGCCGGGAGCAGTACTTC.

V gene TRBV7-8 combines with J gene TRBJ2-7; 12 bases fit TRBD1. The CDR3 is made up of 15 amino acids. V lost 7 bases to trimming and J lost 5 bases; unmatched junction nucleotides: 9. Germline values: CDR1 SGHVS, CDR2 FQNEAQ. The CDR3 region has the DNA TGTGCCAGCACCCCGGGGGACAGGGGGCGAAACGAGCAGTACTTC. It codes for CASTPGDRGRNEQYF.

In DNA form, the CDR3 reads TGTGCCAGCAGTTCTGGCCTGCAGGGACAGTTGGAAGGCTACACCTTC. Encoded protein: CASSSGLQGQLEGYTF. V usage is TRBV27 and J usage is TRBJ1-2, with 7 bases lining up with TRBD1. This CDR3 is 16 amino acids long. CDR1 is MNHEY, CDR2 SMNVEV, per germline (reference sequence). V was pared by 4 bases and J by 8 bases, with 16 bases of the junction left unmatched.

The chain uses TRBV9 and TRBJ2-5, with TRBD2 matching 8 bases. This CDR3 is 16 amino acids long. Trimming removed 4 bases from V and 2 bases from J; junction bases left unmatched: 10. Germline lookup yields CDR1 SGDLS and CDR2 YYNGEE. The CDR3 loop is CASSPGGGGPQETQYF. CDR3 DNA sequence: TGTGCCAGCAGCCCTGGAGGCGGGGGGCCACAAGAGACCCAGTACTTC.

The J gene is TRBJ1-4, the V gene TRBV2; D uncertain. Germline CDR1 SNHLY, CDR2 FYNNEI. The CDR3 runs to 17 residues. Trimming took 8 bases from V and 0 from J, leaving 19 bases between them. The CDR3 nucleotides read TGTGCCAGCCACCCCCGCGGCGGAACCACAACTAATGAAAAACTGTTTTTT. It encodes CASHPRGGTTTNEKLFF. The complete variable domain, with remaining parts taken from reference TRBV2 and TRBJ1-4, reads EPEVTQTPSHQVTQMGQEVILRCVPISNHLYFYWYRQILGQKVEFLVSFYNNEISEKSEIFDDQFSVERPDGSNFTLKIRSTKLEDSAMYFCASHPRGGTTTNEKLFFGSGTQLSVL.

The chain is built from TRBV2 and TRBJ1-4; unclear D gene. The V end lost 6 bases, the J end lost 7 bases, and 9 bases lay between the germline ends. Looked up from germline, CDR1 is SNHLY and CDR2 is FYNNEI. The CDR3 is 12 amino acids. The CDR3 DNA sequence: TGTGCCAGCAGGGGAGGGAGTGAAAAACTGTTTTTT. This gives the protein CASRGGSEKLFF.

J is TRBJ1-1 and V is TRBV7-9, with 8 positions matching TRBD1. This CDR3 region has 15 residues. Trimming cost V 1 base and J 11 bases; bases outside gene matches: 12. Germline V gene lookup returns CDR1 SEHNR and CDR2 FQNEAQ (reference sequence). The CDR3 DNA follows: TGTGCCAGCAGCTTAGTCGGCCAGGACAGGGTCCGGGCTTTCTTT. Translating it yields CASSLVGQDRVRAFF. The complete variable domain, with remaining parts taken from reference TRBV7-9 and TRBJ1-1, reads DTGVSQNPRHKITKRGQNVTFRCDPISEHNRLYWYRQTLGQGPEFLTYFQNEAQLEKSRLLSDRFSAERPKGSFSTLEIQRTEQGDSAMYLCASSLVGQDRVRAFFGQGTRLTVV.

In its sample, this clone was seen a few times. In DNA form, the CDR3 reads TGTGCCATCGACGCCGGGACCAGTCCAGAGACCCAGTACTTC. Protein sequence: CAIDAGTSPETQYF. This chain joins TRBV6-1 and TRBJ2-5, with D perhaps given as TRBD1 or TRBD2 (5 bases each). CDR3 length equals 14 residues. Germline CDR1 MNHNS, CDR2 SASEGT. The V end lost 10 bases, the J end lost 4 bases, and 19 bases lay between the germline ends.

This clone was seen a single time. The V call is TRBV7-3, the J call TRBJ2-7; D may be TRBD1 or TRBD2 (5 bases each). V was shortened by 0 bases and J by 4 bases, with 13 bases between the two germline ends. The CDR3 is made up of 15 amino acids. Germline V gives CDR1 SGHTA, CDR2 FQGTGA. CDR3 DNA sequence: TGTGCCAGCAGCTTAACCGGGACGGGTTCGTACGAGCAGTACTTC. Residues: CASSLTGTGSYEQYF. The entire variable domain, with the rest obtained from reference TRBV7-3 and TRBJ2-7, is as follows: GAGVSQTPSNKVTEKGKYVELRCDPISGHTALYWYRQSLGQGPEFLIYFQGTGAADDSGLPNDRFFAVRPEGSVSTLKIQRTERGDSAVYLCASSLTGTGSYEQYFGPGTRLTVT.

Within the sample, this clone is large. The V gene is TRBV2, the J gene TRBJ2-7; 10 positions agree with TRBD1. The CDR3 runs 15 residues. V lost 7 bases to trimming and J lost 4 bases; unmatched junction nucleotides: 10. From germline, CDR1 is SNHLY and CDR2 FYNNEI. In DNA form, the CDR3 reads TGTGCCAGCAAGGGACAGGGGAGAACGTGGTACGAGCAGTACTTC. Its translation: CASKGQGRTWYEQYF.

The CDR3 sequence is CASSYSRGSTDTQYF. The CDR3 DNA is TGTGCCAGCAGTTACTCCCGGGGAAGCACAGATACGCAGTATTTT. The chain uses TRBV6-6 and TRBJ2-3; tentatively, D is TRBD2 (5 bases). The V end lost 0 bases, the J end lost 0 bases, and 7 bases lay between the germline ends. Germline V gene sequence: CDR1 MNHNY, CDR2 SVGAGI (reference sequence). The CDR3 covers 15 residues.

V is TRBV7-9 and J is TRBJ2-1; maybe TRBD1 (5 bases). This CDR3 has 15 amino acids. V was trimmed by 8 bases and J by 4 bases, leaving 18 bases between them. Germline V lookup: CDR1 SEHNR, CDR2 FQNEAQ (reference sequence). CDR3: CASQIRANPYNEQFF. In nucleotides, the CDR3 is TGTGCCAGCCAAATCAGGGCGAACCCTTACAATGAGCAGTTCTTC.

The genes are TRBV7-2 and TRBJ2-7; 12 bases map to TRBD2. This CDR3 comprises 18 residues. The trim removed 2 bases at V and 1 base at J, leaving 9 bases unmatched. CDR1 is SGHTA, CDR2 FQGNSA, per germline. The chain's CDR3 is CASSLLAGGRALSYEQYF. CDR3 coding DNA: TGTGCCAGCAGCTTACTAGCGGGGGGGCGGGCGTTATCCTACGAGCAGTACTTC.

This chain links TRBV7-8 with TRBJ2-7, with 10 bases fitting TRBD1. Germline trimming cut 4 bases from V and 5 bases from J; bases unmatched to any gene: 5. This CDR3 is 14 amino acids long. Germline CDR1 reads SGHVS; CDR2 reads FQNEAQ. CDR3 loop: CASSSRDRGDEQYF. DNA for the CDR3: TGTGCCAGCAGCTCCCGGGACAGGGGCGACGAGCAGTACTTC.

The DNA for the CDR3 is TGTGCCAGCAGTTTAGTCGCATCAACGGGGGGCGAGCAGTACTTC. Amino acid sequence: CASSLVASTGGEQYF. The chain has TRBV27 and TRBJ2-7, with 7 bases fitting TRBD2. Looked up from germline, CDR1 is MNHEY and CDR2 is SMNVEV (reference sequence). This CDR3 has 15 amino acids. V lost 2 bases to trimming and J lost 6 bases; unmatched junction nucleotides: 10.

The V gene is TRBV7-8, the J gene TRBJ2-1, with 13 bases identical to TRBD2. The V gene's germline CDR1 is SGHVS and CDR2 FQNEAQ. This CDR3 region has 15 residues. The ends lost 3 bases at V and 8 bases at J; junction bases unmatched: 4. Here the CDR3 reads CASSFITSGRDEQFF. CDR3 sequence (DNA): TGTGCCAGCAGCTTTATAACTAGCGGGAGGGATGAGCAGTTCTTC.

V and J are TRBV7-3 and TRBJ1-3; the D is unclear. The CDR3 sequence is 16 residues long. V lost 2 bases and J 0 bases, leaving 11 bases between the germline ends. CDR1 is SGHTA, CDR2 FQGTGA, per germline. Written as DNA, the CDR3 is TGTGCCAGCAGCTTAGGGGAGGCCCTCTCTGGAAACACCATATATTTT. It yields the protein CASSLGEALSGNTIYF.

This sequence joins TRBV7-9 and TRBJ2-3; a possible D gene is TRBD1 (5 bases). The CDR3 spans 14 residues. Germline CDR1 is SEHNR and CDR2 is FQNEAQ (reference sequence). V shed 3 bases and J shed 6 bases, with 13 bases lying between them. The CDR3 sequence is CASSFWGLDDTQYF. DNA for the CDR3: TGTGCCAGCAGCTTCTGGGGCCTTGATGATACGCAGTATTTT. Full variable domain (remainder filled in from reference TRBV7-9 and TRBJ2-3): DTGVSQNPRHKITKRGQNVTFRCDPISEHNRLYWYRQTLGQGPEFLTYFQNEAQLEKSRLLSDRFSAERPKGSFSTLEIQRTEQGDSAMYLCASSFWGLDDTQYFGPGTRLTVL.

V and J are TRBV10-3 and TRBJ1-5; D not resolved. The CDR3 totals 13 residues. V dropped 1 base and J dropped 4 bases, with 5 bases sitting between them. From germline, CDR1 is ENHRY and CDR2 SYGVKD. The DNA for the CDR3 is TGTGCCATCAGTGAGTTGGGGAATCAGCCCCAGCATTTT. Its translation: CAISELGNQPQHF.

The genes are TRBV6-1 and TRBJ2-2; no firm D call. This CDR3 is built from 16 residues. Germline CDR1 is MNHNS and CDR2 is SASEGT. Trimming took 2 bases from V and 4 from J, leaving 14 bases between them. DNA of the CDR3: TGTGCCAGCAGTGAATTTGCAGGTTCGTTCACCGGGGAGCTGTTTTTT. Translated: CASSEFAGSFTGELFF.

The CDR3 protein is CASSIDPTGYGYTF. CDR3 bases: TGTGCCAGTAGTATAGATCCCACGGGCTATGGCTACACCTTC. The V gene is TRBV19, the J gene TRBJ1-2; D remains unclear. The CDR3 has 14 amino acids. V lost 0 bases, J lost 4 bases, and 9 bases lay in between. In germline, CDR1 is LNHDA, CDR2 SQIVND (reference sequence). Filled out from reference TRBV19 and TRBJ1-2, the complete variable domain reads DGGITQSPKYLFRKEGQNVTLSCEQNLNHDAMYWYRQDPGQGLRLIYYSQIVNDFQKGDIAEGYSVSREKKESFPLTVTSAQKNPTAFYLCASSIDPTGYGYTFGSGTRLTVV.

The chain couples TRBV6-6 to TRBJ2-3; D not certain. V dropped 0 bases and J dropped 1 base, with 5 bases sitting between them. Germline assignment: CDR1 MNHNY and CDR2 SVGAGI (reference sequence). CDR3 length: 14 residues. The CDR3 protein is CASSYSTGTDTQYF. The CDR3 DNA sequence: TGTGCCAGCAGTTACTCGACTGGCACAGATACGCAGTATTTT.

V is TRBV18 and J is TRBJ2-2; tentatively, D is TRBD1 (6 bases). The V and J ends lost 7 bases and 7 bases respectively, with 25 bases between them. Germline lookup yields CDR1 KGHSH and CDR2 LQKENI. The length of the CDR3 is 17 residues. CDR3 DNA: TGTGCCAGCTTACCCCGAGAGGGGGACCGTCACGGCGGGGAGCTGTTTTTT. Translated, it gives CASLPREGDRHGGELFF.

The rearrangement uses TRBV4-1 and TRBJ1-1, with D unclear. Germline-derived CDR1 and CDR2 are MGHRA and YSYEKL. The V and J ends lost 1 base and 1 base respectively, with 10 bases between them. CDR3 length equals 15 residues. The CDR3 DNA is TGCGCCAGCAGCCAAGGGAGAACGGGGAACACTGAAGCTTTCTTT. Its translation is CASSQGRTGNTEAFF.

The rearrangement uses TRBV6-5 and TRBJ2-7; 8 nucleotides line up with TRBD2. V dropped 2 bases and J dropped 3; count of bases not matched to a gene: 6. The CDR3 spans 15 residues. Germline CDR1 and CDR2: MNHEY and SVGAGI. In DNA, the CDR3 is TGTGCCAGCAGTTACAGGGAGGCGGGGGGCTACGAGCAGTACTTC. Its translation is CASSYREAGGYEQYF.

The chain links TRBV7-8 to TRBJ2-4, with D possibly TRBD1 on 6 matching bases. The V gene's germline CDR1 is SGHVS and CDR2 FQNEAQ. Trimming cost V 3 bases and J 10 bases, with 10 bases left between them. The CDR3 extends over 12 amino acids. CDR3 sequence reads: CASSFQTGIQYF. Written as DNA, the CDR3 is TGTGCCAGCAGCTTCCAGACAGGAATTCAGTACTTC.

V is TRBV28 and J is TRBJ1-4, with D perhaps matching TRBD1 (5 bases). V gave up 7 bases and J gave up 10 bases, with 22 bases separating them. Germline V gives CDR1 MDHEN, CDR2 SYDVKM. CDR3 length equals 15 residues. The CDR3 DNA is TGTGCCAGCATTAAGAGGGACGGCCTGGCGGGAAAACTGTTTTTT. It yields the protein CASIKRDGLAGKLFF.

This clone appeared once. J is TRBJ1-1 and V is TRBV2; D gene unclear. The CDR3 totals 13 residues. With 6 bases removed from V and 1 base from J, the gap between germline ends came to 9 bases. CDR1 is SNHLY, CDR2 FYNNEI, per germline. The CDR3 coding sequence is TGTGCCAGCAGGAGGCGAAAGAACACTGAAGCTTTCTTT. Translation gives CASRRRKNTEAFF. Combining the CDR3 with reference TRBV2 and TRBJ1-1 gives the whole variable domain EPEVTQTPSHQVTQMGQEVILRCVPISNHLYFYWYRQILGQKVEFLVSFYNNEISEKSEIFDDQFSVERPDGSNFTLKIRSTKLEDSAMYFCASRRRKNTEAFFGQGTRLTVV.